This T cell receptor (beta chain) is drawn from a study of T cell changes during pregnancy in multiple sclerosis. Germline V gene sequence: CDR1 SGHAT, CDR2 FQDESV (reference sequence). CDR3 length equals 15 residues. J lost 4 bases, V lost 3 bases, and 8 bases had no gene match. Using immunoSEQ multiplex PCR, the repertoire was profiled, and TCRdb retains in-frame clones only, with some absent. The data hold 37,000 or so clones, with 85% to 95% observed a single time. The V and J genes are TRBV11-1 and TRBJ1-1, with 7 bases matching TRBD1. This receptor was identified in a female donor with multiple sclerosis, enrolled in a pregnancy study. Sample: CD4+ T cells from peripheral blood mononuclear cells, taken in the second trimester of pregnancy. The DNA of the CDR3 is TGTGCCAGCAGCTTCGGAAGGGGGCAGGGCACTGAAGCTTTCTTT. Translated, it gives CASSFGRGQGTEAFF.